This note documents a single T cell receptor beta chain sequence. This sample is drawn from a study of T cells in Graves' hyperthyroidism and ophthalmopathy. TCR beta CDR3 regions were amplified from RNA transcripts. The HTBI primer set drove a first-round RT-PCR of the TCR CDR3. TCRdb called the multiplex PCR reads again in MiXCR, with one record for every CDR3 protein. The sample carries about 840,000 distinct CDR3 sequences, about 38% recorded once. The germline V and J ends were trimmed by 6 bases and 2 bases, with 26 bases remaining between them. Germline V gene lookup returns CDR1 SGDLS and CDR2 YYNGEE. There are 18 residues in the CDR3.

J is TRBJ1-1 and V is TRBV9; D unresolved. The receptor was derived from a man between 18 and 29 years old with Graves' hyperthyroidism. Source material: blood. CDR3 amino acids: CASKGISGPEGLNTEAFF. The CDR3 DNA sequence: TGTGCCAGCAAAGGGATTTCGGGCCCGGAAGGGCTTAACACTGAAGCTTTCTTT.